Below are 27 T cell receptor beta chains sequenced from a single sample in a study of blood T cell repertoires in COVID-19 (dated by TCRdb to 2020 to 2021). Library preparation was by the immunoSEQ multiplex PCR assay. In TCRdb, the immuneACCESS table is reduced to in-frame sequences with V and J assigned. These tables do not hold every clone; where another copy was compared, an unresolved V gene accounts for under half, and the others remain unexplained. The sample contains just over 50,000 clones, roughly 90% of them found a single time. More than 15% of the sample belongs to the ten largest clones. The sample taken for sequencing was peripheral blood. The receptors were sampled from a human donor with active COVID-19. The donor label of this sample is uncertain.

This clone was detected only a few times. The chain is built from TRBV7-9 and TRBJ1-2; a weak D match, TRBD1 (5 bases). V shed 7 bases and J shed 2 bases, with 14 bases lying between them. Germline V lookup: CDR1 SEHNR, CDR2 FQNEAQ (reference sequence). The length of the CDR3 is 14 residues. DNA for the CDR3: TGTGCCAGCACCGTCCCACCAGGGAACTATGGCTACACCTTC. This encodes CASTVPPGNYGYTF.

The chain employs TRBV29-1 and TRBJ2-5; 9 nucleotides line up with TRBD2. Germline CDR1 and CDR2: SQVTM and ANQGSEA. Unmatched junction bases numbered 10, after V lost 2 bases and J lost 0 bases. The CDR3 has 17 amino acids. Here the CDR3 reads CSVESLAGRWNQETQYF. In DNA, the CDR3 is TGCAGCGTTGAAAGCCTAGCGGGGAGATGGAACCAAGAGACCCAGTACTTC. Complete variable domain (other parts from reference TRBV29-1 and TRBJ2-5): SAVISQKPSRDICQRGTSLTIQCQVDSQVTMMFWYRQQPGQSLTLIATANQGSEATYESGFVIDKFPISRPNLTFSTLTVSNMSPEDSSIYLCSVESLAGRWNQETQYFGPGTRLLVL.

As regards this clone: At one boundary the junction diverges from the germline segment, which might be a read error. The gene calls are TRBV11-2 and TRBJ1-4, with TRBD1 matching over 7 bases. The CDR3 is made up of 16 amino acids. Germline CDR1 is SGHAT and CDR2 is FQNNGV. The CDR3 region is CTSSLGSRTGSEKLFF. The DNA of the CDR3 is TGTACCAGCAGCTTAGGTTCCAGGACAGGTAGCGAAAAACTGTTTTTT.

A single count supports this clone. For the CDR3, the DNA is TGTGCCAGCAGACCACGGGGGGGCCTCACCTACGAGCAGTACTTC. This codes for CASRPRGGLTYEQYF. This rearrangement joins TRBV6-6 to TRBJ2-7, with 8 positions matching TRBD2. J gave up 2 bases and V 6 bases, and 9 bases lay outside the gene matches. CDR1 MNHNY and CDR2 SVGAGI come from the germline V gene (reference sequence). The CDR3 length is 15 residues.

J is TRBJ1-1 and V is TRBV6-5; weak D call: TRBD1 (6 bases). Trimming pared 5 bases from V and 3 bases from J, leaving 13 bases between. The CDR3 is made up of 14 amino acids. CDR1 is MNHEY, CDR2 SVGAGI, per germline. CDR3 DNA sequence: TGTGCCAGCAGTCCACAGGGTGGGTACACTGAAGCTTTCTTT. It encodes CASSPQGGYTEAFF.

In its sample, this clone was seen a few times. The V and J genes are TRBV5-1 and TRBJ2-5; 7 nucleotides match TRBD2. The CDR3 loop spans 13 amino acids. With V trimmed by 4 bases and J by 8 bases, 8 bases remained unmatched. Germline CDR1 and CDR2: SGHRS and YFSETQ. CDR3 coding DNA: TGCGCCAGCAGCCCCGGACTAGAGAGAACCCAGTACTTC. This translates into CASSPGLERTQYF.

The chain recombines TRBV27 with TRBJ2-2; the match to TRBD1 covers 7 bases. The CDR3 is 15 amino acids. V trimming: 2 bases; J trimming: 4 bases; junction bases outside the gene matches: 4. Germline V gives CDR1 MNHEY, CDR2 SMNVEV (reference sequence). CDR3 amino acids: CASSLDRVGTGELFF. CDR3 nucleotides: TGTGCCAGCAGTTTAGACAGGGTTGGCACCGGGGAGCTGTTTTTT.

V gene TRBV19 combines with J gene TRBJ1-1; D remains ambiguous. Trimming cost V 7 bases and J 10 bases, with 19 bases left between them. In germline, CDR1 is LNHDA, CDR2 SQIVND (reference sequence). This CDR3 region has 13 residues. In DNA, the CDR3 is TGTGCCAGTACCGATACGGGGTTCGTCGGAGCTTTCTTT. This translates into CASTDTGFVGAFF.

The chain joins TRBV6-2 or TRBV6-3 to TRBJ1-1; D is unclear. Germline CDR1 reads MNHEY; CDR2 reads SVGEGT. V was clipped by 2 bases and J by 3 bases, with 7 bases between them. CDR3 length: 13 amino acids. Here the CDR3 DNA reads TGTGCCAGCAGTTACCCGAGCCACACTGAAGCTTTCTTT. Its translation is CASSYPSHTEAFF.

The rearrangement joins TRBV20-1 to TRBJ2-7, with 8 nucleotides matching TRBD1. V gave up 6 bases and J gave up 11 bases; unmatched junction bases: 3. In germline, CDR1 is DFQATT, CDR2 SNEGSKA (reference sequence). The CDR3 consists of 9 residues. CDR3 coding DNA: TGCAGTGCCCAGGGGGCTAAGTACTTC. Residues: CSAQGAKYF.

This chain connects TRBV11-2 to TRBJ1-1; D possibly corresponds to TRBD1 (5 bases). The CDR3 is 13 residues long. The germline V and J ends were trimmed by 4 bases and 7 bases, with 13 bases remaining between them. The germline V gene encodes CDR1 SGHAT and CDR2 FQNNGV. As DNA, the CDR3 is TGTGCCAGCAGCTCTAGGGGAGGAGGTGAAGCTTTCTTT. As protein: CASSSRGGGEAFF.

This clone occurred once. One junction end disagrees with the germline gene, perhaps due to a read error. The V and J genes are TRBV7-7 and TRBJ2-5; 11 bases are shared with TRBD2. This CDR3 spans 15 amino acids. The germline CDR1 and CDR2 sequences are SSHAT and FNYEAQ (reference sequence). The CDR3 region has the DNA TGTGCTAGCAGCCTAGGGACTAGCGGACAAGAGACCCAGTACTTC. Protein: CASSLGTSGQETQYF.

The J gene is TRBJ2-1, the V gene TRBV19; 9 bases agree with TRBD2. The CDR3 consists of 16 residues. Trimming removed 7 bases from V and 2 bases from J; junction bases left unmatched: 9. Germline lookup yields CDR1 LNHDA and CDR2 SQIVND (reference sequence). The CDR3 spells CASKGSGGNPYNEQFF. The CDR3 nucleotides read TGTGCCAGTAAAGGTAGCGGGGGAAATCCCTACAATGAGCAGTTCTTC.

The rearrangement links TRBV7-9 to TRBJ1-2; TRBD1 might be the D (5 bases). Trimming cost V 1 base and J 5 bases, with 11 bases left between them. Germline CDR1 SEHNR, CDR2 FQNEAQ (reference sequence). This CDR3 is 14 amino acids long. The CDR3 DNA reads TGTGCCAGCAGCTTAGGGTCAGGGACTTATGGCTACACCTTC. Protein: CASSLGSGTYGYTF.

The V and J genes are TRBV7-2 and TRBJ1-1, with D uncertain. This CDR3 spans 15 amino acids. The V end was cut by 3 bases, the J end by 0 bases, with 11 bases between. The germline gives CDR1 SGHTA, CDR2 FQGNSA. CDR3 in DNA: TGTGCCAGCAGCTTGTCAATCTCAGTGAACACTGAAGCTTTCTTT. This translates into CASSLSISVNTEAFF.

The chain joins TRBV4-2 to TRBJ1-5, with D unclear. In germline, CDR1 is LGHNA, CDR2 YNFKEQ. Trimming took off 4 bases at V and 5 bases at J, with 12 bases between the two ends. The CDR3 is 14 amino acids. CDR3: CASSREEDDQPQHF. CDR3 sequence (DNA): TGTGCCAGCAGCCGCGAGGAGGACGATCAGCCCCAGCATTTT.

The rearrangement joins TRBV2 to TRBJ2-7; TRBD2 aligns across 12 bases. CDR3 length equals 14 residues. Germline CDR1 and CDR2: SNHLY and FYNNEI. With 6 bases clipped from V and 4 bases from J, the junction kept 4 bases outside the gene matches. The DNA of the CDR3 is TGTGCCAGCAGGAACCTAGCGGGGGGGTACGAGCAGTACTTC. Translated: CASRNLAGGYEQYF. The entire variable domain, with the rest obtained from reference TRBV2 and TRBJ2-7, is as follows: EPEVTQTPSHQVTQMGQEVILRCVPISNHLYFYWYRQILGQKVEFLVSFYNNEISEKSEIFDDQFSVERPDGSNFTLKIRSTKLEDSAMYFCASRNLAGGYEQYFGPGTRLTVT.

V and J are TRBV5-1 and TRBJ2-2; a weak D match, TRBD2 (6 bases). With 1 base removed from V and 6 bases from J, the gap between germline ends came to 13 bases. The CDR3 is 15 amino acids. CDR1 and CDR2 from the germline V gene are SGHRS and YFSETQ. The CDR3 reads CASSLSTRPAGELFF. Here the CDR3 DNA reads TGCGCCAGCAGCTTGTCGACTAGACCCGCCGGGGAGCTGTTTTTT. The full variable domain, its missing parts supplied by reference TRBV5-1 and TRBJ2-2, is KAGVTQTPRYLIKTRGQQVTLSCSPISGHRSVSWYQQTPGQGLQFLFEYFSETQRNKGNFPGRFSGRQFSNSRSEMNVSTLELGDSALYLCASSLSTRPAGELFFGEGSRLTVL.

This chain joins TRBV5-4 and TRBJ1-1, with D maybe TRBD1 (6 bases). Trimming removed 1 base from V and 6 bases from J, with 13 bases in between. CDR3 length: 14 residues. Per germline, CDR1 SGHNT and CDR2 YYREEE (reference sequence). The CDR3 protein is CASSLRGSRAEAFF. As DNA, the CDR3 is TGTGCCAGCAGCTTGAGGGGGTCGCGGGCTGAAGCTTTCTTT.

This clone was found once. The V and J genes are TRBV27 and TRBJ1-6, with TRBD1 identical over 9 bases. The CDR3 is 15 residues long. Germline assignment: CDR1 MNHEY and CDR2 SMNVEV (reference sequence). V trimming: 5 bases; J trimming: 8 bases; junction bases outside the gene matches: 7. CDR3 region: CASSVRDREYSPLHF. In nucleotides, the CDR3 is TGTGCCAGCAGTGTCCGGGACAGGGAGTATTCACCCCTCCACTTT.

CDR3 in DNA: TGTGCCAGTAGCCGGCAACTAGGTCCTCAAGAGACCCAGTACTTC. It translates to CASSRQLGPQETQYF. The chain links TRBV19 to TRBJ2-5; maybe TRBD2 (5 bases). From germline, CDR1 is LNHDA and CDR2 SQIVND (reference sequence). This CDR3 has 15 residues. Trimming took 6 bases from V and 2 from J, leaving 16 bases between them. The entire variable domain, with the rest obtained from reference TRBV19 and TRBJ2-5, is as follows: DGGITQSPKYLFRKEGQNVTLSCEQNLNHDAMYWYRQDPGQGLRLIYYSQIVNDFQKGDIAEGYSVSREKKESFPLTVTSAQKNPTAFYLCASSRQLGPQETQYFGPGTRLLVL.

The J gene is TRBJ2-7, the V gene TRBV11-2; tentative D call: TRBD2 (5 bases). V was clipped by 5 bases and J by 3 bases, with 8 bases between them. This CDR3 spans 12 amino acids. Germline assignment: CDR1 SGHAT and CDR2 FQNNGV. DNA for the CDR3: TGTGCCAGCAGCCCCCGGGGCTACGAGCAGTACTTC. Translating gives CASSPRGYEQYF.

This rearrangement joins TRBV5-5 to TRBJ2-7, with 7 bases fitting TRBD1. V lost 3 bases, J lost 7 bases, and 19 bases stayed unmatched. Germline V gene lookup returns CDR1 SGHKS and CDR2 YYEKEE (reference sequence). The CDR3 has 17 amino acids. CDR3 sequence reads: CASSSRPPQGTLGEQYF. The CDR3 DNA sequence: TGTGCCAGCAGCTCCCGGCCCCCACAGGGGACCTTGGGGGAGCAGTACTTC.

The chain links TRBV7-8 to TRBJ1-1, with 7 bases fitting TRBD1. The trim removed 5 bases at V and 4 bases at J, leaving 13 bases unmatched. There are 16 residues in the CDR3. Germline-derived CDR1 and CDR2 are SGHVS and FQNEAQ. In DNA form, the CDR3 reads TGTGCCAGCAGCGTGCCCGGGACAGCCGGGGTCACTGAAGCTTTCTTT. Its protein is CASSVPGTAGVTEAFF.

V and J are TRBV4-3 and TRBJ2-7; TRBD1 is a possible D gene (5 bases). CDR1 is LGHNA and CDR2 is YSLEER in the germline V gene. The CDR3 length is 15 residues. V gave up 1 base and J gave up 0 bases, with 10 bases separating them. The CDR3 loop is CASSQVMDNSYEQYF. In DNA, the CDR3 is TGCGCCAGCAGCCAAGTCATGGACAACTCCTACGAGCAGTACTTC.

The chain is built from TRBV5-6 and TRBJ1-2; 8 nucleotides line up with TRBD1. The V segment lost 3 bases and the J segment 4 bases; nucleotides outside the gene matches: 14. This CDR3 contains 17 residues. CDR1 and CDR2 from the germline V gene are SGHDT and YYEEEE. The CDR3 DNA sequence: TGTGCCAGCAGCTATAATAGAAACAGGGGGAGGATCTATGGCTACACCTTC. Amino acid sequence: CASSYNRNRGRIYGYTF.

The chain carries TRBV4-3 and TRBJ1-6; D not certain. The V gene's germline CDR1 is LGHNA and CDR2 YSLEER. This CDR3 region has 15 residues. Trimming pared 0 bases from V and 10 bases from J, leaving 13 bases between. CDR3 region: CASSQDLKEQSPLHF. In DNA, the CDR3 is TGCGCCAGCAGCCAAGATCTAAAGGAACAGTCACCCCTCCACTTT.